The clone carrying this T cell receptor beta chain was recorded at least ten times. Germline CDR1 reads SGHTA; CDR2 reads FQGNSA. Unmatched junction bases numbered 8, after V lost 3 bases and J lost 7 bases. This CDR3 spans 15 amino acids. This specimen belongs to a study of T cells in Graves' hyperthyroidism and ophthalmopathy. Template material for amplifying TCR beta CDR3 regions consisted of RNA transcripts. TCR CDR3 underwent first-round RT-PCR with the HTBI primer set. Each CDR3 protein is one row after TCRdb ran MiXCR on the multiplex PCR reads. Found here are roughly 350,000 distinct CDR3 sequences, approximately 13% of them singletons; the top ten hold around 23%.

The rearrangement links TRBV7-2 to TRBJ2-5; TRBD2 matches 10 bases. The sample comprised blood. The TCR originated in a woman in her thirties with Graves' hyperthyroidism. CDR3 residues: CASSLSSSGSGTQYF. CDR3 sequence (DNA): TGTGCCAGCAGCTTGTCTTCTAGCGGGAGCGGGACCCAGTACTTC.